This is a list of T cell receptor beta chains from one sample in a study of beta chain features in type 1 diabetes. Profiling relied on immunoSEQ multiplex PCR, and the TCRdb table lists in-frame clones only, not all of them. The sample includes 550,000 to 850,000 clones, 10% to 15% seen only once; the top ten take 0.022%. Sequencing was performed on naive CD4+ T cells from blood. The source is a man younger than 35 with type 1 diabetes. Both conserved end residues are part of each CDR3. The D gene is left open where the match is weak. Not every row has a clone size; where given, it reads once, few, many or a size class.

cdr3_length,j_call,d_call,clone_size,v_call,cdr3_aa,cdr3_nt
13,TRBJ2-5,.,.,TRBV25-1,CASSVASSETQYF,TGTGCCAGTTCCGTCGCCTCTTCGGAGACCCAGTACTTC
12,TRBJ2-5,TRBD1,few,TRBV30,CAWSTGGETQYF,TGTGCCTGGAGTACAGGGGGTGAGACCCAGTACTTC
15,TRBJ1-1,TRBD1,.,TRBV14,CASSLPGTGTTEAFF,TGTGCCAGCAGCCTGCCCGGGACAGGGACGACTGAAGCTTTCTTT
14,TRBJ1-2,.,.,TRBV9,CASTKTGVGYGYTF,TGTGCCAGCACCAAAACGGGGGTAGGCTATGGCTACACCTTC
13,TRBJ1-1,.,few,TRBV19,CATYEEANTEAFF,TGTGCCACCTATGAGGAAGCTAACACTGAAGCTTTCTTT
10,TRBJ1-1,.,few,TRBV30,CAWRGTEAFF,TGTGCCTGGAGAGGAACTGAAGCTTTCTTT
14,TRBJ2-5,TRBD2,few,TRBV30,CACPGAGLTKTQYF,TGTGCCTGTCCCGGAGCGGGGTTGACGAAGACCCAGTACTTC
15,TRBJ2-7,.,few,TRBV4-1,CASSQDSGTAYEQYF,TGCGCCAGCAGCCAAGATTCTGGCACCGCCTACGAGCAGTACTTC
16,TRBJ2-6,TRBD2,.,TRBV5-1,CASSSRGGAGANVLTF,TGCGCCAGCAGCTCCCGGGGGGGTGCTGGGGCCAACGTCCTGACTTTC
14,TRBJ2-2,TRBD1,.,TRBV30,CAWRTGAGTGELFF,TGTGCCTGGAGGACAGGGGCGGGGACCGGGGAGCTGTTTTTT
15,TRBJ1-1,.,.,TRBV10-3,CAISEEIGPHRGAFF,TGTGCCATCAGTGAAGAGATAGGGCCCCATAGGGGAGCTTTCTTT
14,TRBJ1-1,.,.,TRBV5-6,CASSRGRPNTEAFF,TGTGCCAGCAGCCGGGGACGGCCGAACACTGAAGCTTTCTTT
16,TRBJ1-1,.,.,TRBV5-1,CASSFGQSLFDTEAFF,TGCGCCAGCAGCTTCGGACAGTCTCTTTTTGACACTGAAGCTTTCTTT
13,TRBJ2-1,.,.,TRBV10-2,CASSIQLANEQFF,TGCGCCAGCAGTATACAACTAGCCAATGAGCAGTTCTTC
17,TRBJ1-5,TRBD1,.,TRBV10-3,CAISERQGAGSNQPQHF,TGTGCCATCAGTGAGAGACAGGGGGCTGGGAGCAATCAGCCCCAGCATTTT
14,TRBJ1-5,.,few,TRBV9,CASSVEGVNQPQHF,TGTGCCAGCAGCGTAGAAGGAGTTAATCAGCCCCAGCATTTT
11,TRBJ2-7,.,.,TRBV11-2,CASSAPREQYF,TGTGCCAGCAGCGCCCCGCGCGAGCAGTACTTC
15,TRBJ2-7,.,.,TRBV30,CAWSVPGIGAYEQYF,TGTGCCTGGAGTGTACCAGGAATCGGGGCCTACGAGCAGTACTTC
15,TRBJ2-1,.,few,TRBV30,CAWSVRSGDYNEQFF,TGTGCCTGGAGTGTACGGTCAGGGGACTACAATGAGCAGTTCTTC
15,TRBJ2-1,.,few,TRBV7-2,CASSVAVSSYNEQFF,TGTGCCAGCAGCGTAGCGGTTAGCTCCTACAATGAGCAGTTCTTC
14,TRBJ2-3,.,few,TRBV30,CAWSGAGGTDTQYF,TGTGCCTGGAGTGGAGCAGGGGGGACAGATACGCAGTATTTT
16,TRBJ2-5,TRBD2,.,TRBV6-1,CASSEGASGGYGTGYF,TGTGCCAGCAGTGAAGGGGCTAGCGGGGGCTACGGGACCGGGTACTTC
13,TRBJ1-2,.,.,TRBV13,CASSLGRGYGYTF,TGTGCCAGCAGCTTAGGCAGGGGTTATGGCTACACCTTC
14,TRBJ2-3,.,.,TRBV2,CASSEAEFTDTQYF,TGTGCCAGCAGTGAAGCAGAGTTCACAGATACGCAGTATTTT
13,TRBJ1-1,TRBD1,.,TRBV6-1,CASRAGGNTEAFF,TGTGCCAGCAGGGCAGGGGGCAACACTGAAGCTTTCTTT
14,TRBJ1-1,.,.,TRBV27,CASSLGRGNTEAFF,TGTGCCAGCAGTTTAGGTAGGGGCAACACTGAAGCTTTCTTT
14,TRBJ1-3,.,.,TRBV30,CAWTLTHSGNTIYF,TGTGCCTGGACACTGACACACTCTGGAAACACCATATATTTT
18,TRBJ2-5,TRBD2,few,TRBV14,CASSQDERGLVRVKTQYF,TGTGCCAGCAGCCAAGATGAGAGGGGACTAGTAAGGGTAAAGACCCAGTACTTC
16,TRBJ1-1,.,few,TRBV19,CASSFRTGSSNTEAFF,TGTGCCAGTAGTTTCCGAACGGGCAGTTCCAACACTGAAGCTTTCTTT
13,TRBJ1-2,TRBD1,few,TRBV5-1,CASALTGEDGYTF,TGCGCCAGCGCCCTGACAGGGGAAGATGGCTACACCTTC
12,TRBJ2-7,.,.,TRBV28,CASSLPEARQYF,TGTGCCAGCAGTTTGCCCGAGGCGCGACAGTACTTC
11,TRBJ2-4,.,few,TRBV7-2,CASSIRDFQYF,TGTGCCAGCAGCATCAGGGATTTTCAGTACTTC
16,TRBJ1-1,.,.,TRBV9,CASSVGVVLGDTEAFF,TGTGCCAGCAGCGTTGGGGTGGTCCTAGGGGACACTGAAGCTTTCTTT
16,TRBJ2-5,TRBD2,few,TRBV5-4,CASSRTSGAVGETQYF,TGTGCCAGCAGCCGGACCAGCGGGGCCGTGGGAGAGACCCAGTACTTC
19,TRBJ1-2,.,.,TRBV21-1,CASSKDQRTEGARVEGYTF,TGTGCCAGCAGCAAAGATCAAAGGACGGAAGGGGCAAGAGTGGAGGGCTACACCTTC
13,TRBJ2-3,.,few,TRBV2,CASNERSTDTQYF,TGTGCCAGCAATGAGCGGAGCACAGATACGCAGTATTTT
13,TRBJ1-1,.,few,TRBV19,CAISPRGDTEAFF,TGTGCCATTAGTCCGCGGGGGGATACTGAAGCTTTCTTT
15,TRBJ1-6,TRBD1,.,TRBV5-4,CASSPGQVGGSPLHF,TGTGCCAGCAGCCCGGGACAGGTGGGAGGTTCACCCCTCCACTTT
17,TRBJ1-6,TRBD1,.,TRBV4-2,CASSRLTTGGGNSPLHF,TGTGCCAGCAGCAGACTCACGACAGGGGGAGGTAATTCACCCCTCCACTTT
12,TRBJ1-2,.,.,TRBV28,CASSQEGYGYTF,TGTGCCAGCAGCCAAGAGGGGTATGGCTACACCTTC
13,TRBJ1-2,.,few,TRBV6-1,CASRTTANYGYTF,TGTGCCAGCAGGACGACAGCTAACTATGGCTACACCTTC
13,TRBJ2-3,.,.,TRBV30,CAGQGNMADTQYF,TGTGCCGGGCAGGGGAATATGGCAGATACGCAGTATTTT
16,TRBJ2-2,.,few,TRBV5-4,CASSFVKAVNTGELFF,TGTGCCAGCAGCTTCGTAAAAGCGGTTAACACCGGGGAGCTGTTTTTT
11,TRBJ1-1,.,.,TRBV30,CAWSPTIGAFF,TGTGCCTGGAGTCCTACCATCGGGGCTTTCTTT
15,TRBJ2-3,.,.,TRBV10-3,CAIGDSKSPTDTQYF,TGTGCCATTGGGGACTCTAAGAGTCCCACAGATACGCAGTATTTT
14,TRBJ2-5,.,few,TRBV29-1,CSVLGGGRQETQYF,TGCAGCGTCTTAGGGGGGGGGCGCCAAGAGACCCAGTACTTC
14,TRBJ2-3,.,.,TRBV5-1,CASSWDTSTDTQYF,TGCGCCAGCAGCTGGGACACTAGCACAGATACGCAGTATTTT
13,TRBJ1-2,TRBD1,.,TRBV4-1,CASSYTGGDGYTF,TGCGCCAGCAGCTATACAGGGGGCGACGGCTACACCTTC
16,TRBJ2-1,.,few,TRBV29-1,CSVEDGRGPTYNEQFF,TGCAGCGTTGAAGATGGCAGGGGCCCTACTTACAATGAGCAGTTCTTC
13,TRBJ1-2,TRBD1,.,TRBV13,CASSNAQGAGYTF,TGTGCCAGCAGCAACGCCCAGGGGGCCGGCTACACCTTC
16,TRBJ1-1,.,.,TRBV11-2,CASSLGVRRKNTEAFF,TGTGCCAGCAGCCTGGGTGTCCGGAGAAAGAACACTGAAGCTTTCTTT
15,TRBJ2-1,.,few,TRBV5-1,CASSLGRIISNEQFF,TGCGCCAGCAGCCTAGGACGTATCATTAGCAATGAGCAGTTCTTC
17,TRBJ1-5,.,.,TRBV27,CASSETFRDANNQPQHF,TGTGCCAGCAGTGAAACATTCAGGGACGCCAACAATCAGCCCCAGCATTTT
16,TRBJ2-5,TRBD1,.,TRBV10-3,CAISGDRGVFQETQYF,TGTGCCATCAGTGGAGACAGGGGAGTTTTTCAAGAGACCCAGTACTTC
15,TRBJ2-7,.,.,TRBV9,CASSVEAAGTYEQYF,TGTGCCAGCAGCGTAGAGGCAGCCGGTACCTACGAGCAGTACTTC
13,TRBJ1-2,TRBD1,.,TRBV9,CASSVHRGNGYTF,TGTGCCAGCAGCGTCCACAGGGGAAATGGCTACACCTTC
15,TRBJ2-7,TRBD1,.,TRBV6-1,CASSNPGQGSKEQYF,TGTGCCAGCAGCAATCCGGGACAGGGTTCTAAGGAGCAGTACTTC
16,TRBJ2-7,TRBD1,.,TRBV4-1,CASSQAPGGSSYEQYF,TGTGCCAGCAGCCAAGCGCCAGGGGGCAGTTCCTACGAGCAGTACTTC
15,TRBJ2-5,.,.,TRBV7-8,CASSPNHRIQETQYF,TGTGCCAGCAGCCCTAATCACAGAATTCAAGAGACCCAGTACTTC
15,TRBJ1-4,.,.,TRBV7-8,CASSLVGMANEKLFF,TGTGCCAGCAGCTTAGTGGGAATGGCTAATGAAAAACTGTTTTTT